Listed here are 3 T cell receptor beta chains from one sample, sequenced in a study of blood T cell repertoires in COVID-19. TCRdb keeps only in-frame clones here, not all; method: immunoSEQ multiplex PCR. The sample includes 250,000 or so clones, nearly 90% of them seen just once. Material for sequencing was PBMCs or T cells enriched from blood (not recorded which). These receptors originate from a man aged 25 to 40 who had recovered from COVID-19.

There are a few counts of this clone. The chain carries TRBV18 and TRBJ2-7; possible D gene TRBD2, 5 bases. CDR1 and CDR2 from the germline V gene are KGHSH and LQKENI. This CDR3 spans 14 amino acids. V gave up 6 bases and J gave up 0 bases, with 12 bases separating them. The CDR3 sequence: CASSPTTGSYEQYF. In nucleotides, the CDR3 is TGTGCCAGCTCTCCGACTACCGGCTCCTACGAGCAGTACTTC.

The V gene is TRBV19, the J gene TRBJ1-2; 9 bases align to TRBD1. The CDR3 runs 15 residues. V gave up 5 bases and J gave up 5 bases; unmatched junction bases: 9. The V gene's germline CDR1 is LNHDA and CDR2 SQIVND (reference sequence). CDR3 DNA sequence: TGTGCCAGTAGTCCGACCGGGACAGGGAAGTATGGCTACACCTTC. Translation: CASSPTGTGKYGYTF.

The rearrangement joins TRBV7-2 to TRBJ1-3; no definite D call. The V end lost 6 bases, the J end lost 1 base, and 16 bases lay between the germline ends. Germline V gene lookup returns CDR1 SGHTA and CDR2 FQGNSA. The CDR3 has 16 residues. CDR3 loop: CASRVGLFTSGNTIYF. CDR3 DNA sequence: TGTGCCAGCAGAGTTGGGCTATTCACTTCTGGAAACACCATATATTTT.